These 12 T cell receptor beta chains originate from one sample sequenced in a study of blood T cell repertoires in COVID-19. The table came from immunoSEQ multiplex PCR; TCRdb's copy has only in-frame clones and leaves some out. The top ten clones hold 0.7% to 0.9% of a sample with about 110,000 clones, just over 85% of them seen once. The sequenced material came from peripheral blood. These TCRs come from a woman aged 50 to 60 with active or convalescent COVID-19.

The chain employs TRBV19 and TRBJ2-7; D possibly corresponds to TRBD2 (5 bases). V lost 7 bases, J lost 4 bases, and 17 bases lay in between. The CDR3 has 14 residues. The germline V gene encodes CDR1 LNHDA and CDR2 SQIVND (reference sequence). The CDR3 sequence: CASNGGTGIYEQYF. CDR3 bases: TGTGCCAGTAACGGTGGAACGGGAATATACGAGCAGTACTTC. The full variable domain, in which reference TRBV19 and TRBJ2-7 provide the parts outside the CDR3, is DGGITQSPKYLFRKEGQNVTLSCEQNLNHDAMYWYRQDPGQGLRLIYYSQIVNDFQKGDIAEGYSVSREKKESFPLTVTSAQKNPTAFYLCASNGGTGIYEQYFGPGTRLTVT.

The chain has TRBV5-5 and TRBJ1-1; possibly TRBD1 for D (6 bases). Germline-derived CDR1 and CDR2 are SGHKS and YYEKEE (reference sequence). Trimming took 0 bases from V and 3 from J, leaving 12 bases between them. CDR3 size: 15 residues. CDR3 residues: CASSLGMDSYTEAFF. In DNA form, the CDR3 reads TGTGCCAGCAGCTTGGGAATGGACAGCTACACTGAAGCTTTCTTT.

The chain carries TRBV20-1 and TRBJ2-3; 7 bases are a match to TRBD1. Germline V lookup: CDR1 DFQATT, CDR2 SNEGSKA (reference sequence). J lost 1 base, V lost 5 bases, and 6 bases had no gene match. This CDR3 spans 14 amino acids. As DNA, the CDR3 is TGCAGTGCTGGTGGGACAGAGCGCACAGATACGCAGTATTTT. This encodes CSAGGTERTDTQYF.

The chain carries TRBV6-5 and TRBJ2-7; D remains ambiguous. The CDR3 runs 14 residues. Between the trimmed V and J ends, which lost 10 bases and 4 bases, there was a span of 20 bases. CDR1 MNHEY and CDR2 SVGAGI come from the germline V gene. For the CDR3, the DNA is TGTGCCACCAAGAGAGCCTCCATCGCATACGAGCAGTACTTC. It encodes CATKRASIAYEQYF.

The CDR3 reads CASSLRQGSYEQYF. As DNA, the CDR3 is TGCGCCAGCAGCCTTCGACAGGGGTCCTACGAGCAGTACTTC. J is TRBJ2-7 and V is TRBV4-3, with 8 bases lining up with TRBD1. Germline CDR1 and CDR2: LGHNA and YSLEER. The CDR3 sequence is 14 residues long. The junction had 3 bases not matched to a gene; V was cut back by 4 bases and J by 1 base.

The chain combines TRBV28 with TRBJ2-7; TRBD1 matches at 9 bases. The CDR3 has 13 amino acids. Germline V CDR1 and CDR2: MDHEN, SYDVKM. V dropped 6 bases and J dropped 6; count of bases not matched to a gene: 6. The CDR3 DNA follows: TGTGCCAGCAGCTCCGGGACAGGGCTCGAGCAGTACTTC. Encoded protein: CASSSGTGLEQYF.

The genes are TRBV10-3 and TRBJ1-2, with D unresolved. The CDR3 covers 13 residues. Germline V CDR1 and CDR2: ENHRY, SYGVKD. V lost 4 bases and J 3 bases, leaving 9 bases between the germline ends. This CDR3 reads CAISGVMDYGYTF. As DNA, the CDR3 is TGTGCCATCAGTGGAGTCATGGACTATGGCTACACCTTC.

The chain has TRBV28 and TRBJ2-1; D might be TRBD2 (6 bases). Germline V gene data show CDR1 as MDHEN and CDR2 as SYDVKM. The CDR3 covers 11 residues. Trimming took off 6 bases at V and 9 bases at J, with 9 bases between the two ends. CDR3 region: CASRLAGEQFF. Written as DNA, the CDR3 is TGTGCCAGCAGACTAGCTGGTGAGCAGTTCTTC.

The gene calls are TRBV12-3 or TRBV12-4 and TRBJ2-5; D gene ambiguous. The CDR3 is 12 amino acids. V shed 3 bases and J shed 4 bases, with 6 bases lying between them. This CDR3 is CASSFSGETQYF. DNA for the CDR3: TGTGCCAGCAGTTTCTCCGGAGAGACCCAGTACTTC.

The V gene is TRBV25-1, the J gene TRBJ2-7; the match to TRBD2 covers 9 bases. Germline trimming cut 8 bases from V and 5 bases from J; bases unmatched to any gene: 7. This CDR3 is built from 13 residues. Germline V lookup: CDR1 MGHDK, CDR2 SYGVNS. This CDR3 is CASRGLANHEQYF. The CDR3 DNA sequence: TGTGCCAGCCGAGGACTAGCGAACCACGAGCAGTACTTC.

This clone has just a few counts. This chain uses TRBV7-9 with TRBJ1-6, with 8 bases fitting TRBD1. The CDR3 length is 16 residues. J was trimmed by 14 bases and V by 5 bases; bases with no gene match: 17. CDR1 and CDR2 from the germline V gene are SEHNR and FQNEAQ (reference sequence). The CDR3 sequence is CASSGQGAKRNGALHF. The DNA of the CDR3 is TGTGCCAGCAGCGGGCAGGGGGCTAAGAGGAATGGAGCCCTCCACTTT.

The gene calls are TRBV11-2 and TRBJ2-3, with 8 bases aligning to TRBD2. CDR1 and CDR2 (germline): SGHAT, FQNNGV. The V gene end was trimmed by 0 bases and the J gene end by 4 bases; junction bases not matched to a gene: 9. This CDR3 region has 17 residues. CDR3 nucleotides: TGTGCCAGCAGCTTAGATCCCAGCGGGAGTTTCTCAGATACGCAGTATTTT. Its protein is CASSLDPSGSFSDTQYF.